The rows below give T cell receptor beta chains drawn from one sample of a study of T-cell memory formation after mild COVID-19. TCRdb called the 5' RACE reads again in MiXCR, with one record for every CDR3 protein. The sample contains 470,000 or so distinct CDR3 sequences, roughly 18% of which appear only once. The sequenced sample was PBMCs or a T cell subset sorted from them (not recorded which). The origin of the receptors is a young man who had mild COVID-19 (a few samples of this study predate the infection). Cell type and time point are not known. CDR3s include the opening cysteine and the closing phenylalanine or tryptophan. The D gene is left open where the match is weak. Size values are once, few and many counts, or a class for expanded clones, and some rows have none.

j_call d_call clone_size v_call cdr3_nt cdr3_aa
TRBJ2-3 TRBD1 . TRBV6-6 TGTGCCAGCGAGTGGACAGGGACAGATACGCAGTATTTT CASEWTGTDTQYF
TRBJ2-3 TRBD2 . TRBV6-5 TGTGCCAGCAGACTTCTAGCGGGGGGAACCACAGATACGCAGTATTTT CASRLLAGGTTDTQYF
TRBJ2-3 . . TRBV11-1 TGTGCCAGCAGCCTCTGGGACGGCGACACAGATACGCAGTATTTT CASSLWDGDTDTQYF
TRBJ1-2 . few TRBV12-3/TRBV12-4 TGTGCCAGCAGTCCAGGGGTGTTTGGCTACACCTTC CASSPGVFGYTF
TRBJ2-5 . many TRBV27 TGTGCCAGCCAAGGGGTAGGAGAGACCCAGTACTTC CASQGVGETQYF
TRBJ1-1 . . TRBV28 TGTGCCAGCGTCCCGTGGGCTACGACCATGAACACTGAAGCTTTCTTT CASVPWATTMNTEAFF
TRBJ1-6 TRBD1 few TRBV4-1 TGCGCCAGCAGCCAAGATGGACAGGGGTTATATTCACCCCTCCACTTT CASSQDGQGLYSPLHF
TRBJ2-3 TRBD2 . TRBV4-3 TGCGCCAGCAGCCAAGATTGGGAGGGAACGCAGTATTTT CASSQDWEGTQYF
TRBJ1-3 . few TRBV7-2 TGTGCCAGCAGCCCCGCTCGGGGCTACGGAAACACCATATATTTT CASSPARGYGNTIYF
TRBJ1-1 . few TRBV20-1 TGCAGTGCCCTACCCCCGGGGGCGGGGAACACTGAAGCTTTCTTT CSALPPGAGNTEAFF
TRBJ1-5 . . TRBV12-3/TRBV12-4 TGTGCCAGCAGCCCTACCTTCGTTCAGCCCCAGCATTTT CASSPTFVQPQHF
TRBJ1-6 . . TRBV7-2 TGTGCCAGCAGCTTAGAGGGGCGTTATTCACCCCTCCACTTT CASSLEGRYSPLHF
TRBJ2-2 . few TRBV6-5 TGTGCCAGCAGTTACAGGGATATCACCGGGGAGCTGTTTTTT CASSYRDITGELFF
TRBJ1-2 . few TRBV4-3 TGCGCCAGCAGCCAAGATTGGGGCGGCTATGGCTACACCTTC CASSQDWGGYGYTF
TRBJ2-3 . . TRBV7-8 TGTGCCAGCAGCCAAATGACTAGACCAGATACGCAGTATTTT CASSQMTRPDTQYF
TRBJ2-5 TRBD2 few TRBV5-1 TGCGCCAGCAGCTTGCTGAGCGGGGGGGCCGGAGAGACCCAGTACTTC CASSLLSGGAGETQYF
TRBJ2-2 TRBD2 . TRBV10-3 TGTGCCATCAGTGCGAGACTAGCGGGGAACAACCAAGACACCGGGGAGCTGTTTTTT CAISARLAGNNQDTGELFF
TRBJ2-7 TRBD2 few TRBV7-8 TGTGCCAGCAGCTTAGTGACCGCCGGGACTAGCGGCTTCTACGAGCAGTACTTC CASSLVTAGTSGFYEQYF
TRBJ2-2 . many TRBV29-1 TGCAGCGTCCCCCGCGCCGGGGAGCTGTTTTTT CSVPRAGELFF
TRBJ2-7 . . TRBV5-1 TGCGCCAGCAGCCCCGCCGGACAGTCCTACGAGCAGTACTTC CASSPAGQSYEQYF
TRBJ2-1 . . TRBV27 TGTGCCAGCAGTGCCAAACACAGGGCAGGAGGGAGTGAGCAGTTCTTC CASSAKHRAGGSEQFF
TRBJ2-3 TRBD1 many TRBV12-3/TRBV12-4 TGTGCCAGCAGTCTGGGGACAGACACAGATACGCAGTATTTT CASSLGTDTDTQYF
TRBJ1-3 . few TRBV5-1 TGCGCCAGCAGCCGGAACCAGGCACAAAGCTCTGGAAACACCATATATTTT CASSRNQAQSSGNTIYF
TRBJ2-5 TRBD1 . TRBV7-3 TGTGCCAGCAGCCACAATACAGGGGCGACCCAGTACTTC CASSHNTGATQYF
TRBJ1-2 . . TRBV19 TGTGCCAGTAGTATCGACGATTCGACCGGGGGCTACACCTTC CASSIDDSTGGYTF
TRBJ2-5 . . TRBV9 TGTGCCAGCAGCGGACTCGGGAGCGGCCAAGAGACCCAGTACTTC CASSGLGSGQETQYF
TRBJ1-2 . many TRBV7-2 TGTGCCAGCAGCTTGGGGCCTGGATCCTATGGCTACACCTTC CASSLGPGSYGYTF
TRBJ2-3 . . TRBV5-1 TGCGCCAGCAGCTCGGTGGAGAGAGGGGCAGATACGCAGTATTTT CASSSVERGADTQYF
TRBJ1-4 . many TRBV4-1 TGCGCCAGCAGCCAAACTCGGGCCGAGGGTGAAAAACTGTTTTTT CASSQTRAEGEKLFF
TRBJ2-7 . . TRBV11-2 TGTGCCAGCAGCTTAGTACATCTCTACGAGCAGTACTTC CASSLVHLYEQYF
TRBJ1-2 . few TRBV3-1 TGTGCCAGCAGCCTCCGGGTGGGGCATGGCTACACCTTC CASSLRVGHGYTF
TRBJ2-3 TRBD2 . TRBV6-2/TRBV6-3 TGTGCCAGCAGTTACTACCCAGCGGGGGCCACAGATACGCAGTATTTT CASSYYPAGATDTQYF
TRBJ2-5 TRBD1 few TRBV10-3 TGTGCCATCACCCCGGACAGGTTCCAAGAGACCCAGTACTTC CAITPDRFQETQYF
TRBJ1-2 . once TRBV6-2/TRBV6-3 TGTGCCAGCAGTTACTCCGTCGAGGAAATGAGTGGCTACACCTTC CASSYSVEEMSGYTF
TRBJ1-6 . few TRBV9 TGTGCCAGCGCCCGGGGGAATTCACCCCTCCACTTT CASARGNSPLHF
TRBJ2-1 . few TRBV4-3 TGCGCCAGCAGCCAAGGAACTATCGGCCAGGGCTTCGCCTACAATGAGCAGTTCTTC CASSQGTIGQGFAYNEQFF
TRBJ2-1 TRBD1 . TRBV4-3 TGCGCCAGCAGCCAAGATGTACGACAGGGGAGACACAATGAGCAGTTCTTC CASSQDVRQGRHNEQFF
TRBJ1-5 TRBD1 few TRBV4-1 TGCGCCAGCAGCCAAATGGACAGGGACAATCAGCCCCAGCATTTT CASSQMDRDNQPQHF
TRBJ1-5 . few TRBV7-2 TGTGCCAGCAGCTTAGCGTTATTTAGCAATCAGCCCCAGCATTTT CASSLALFSNQPQHF
TRBJ1-5 TRBD1 few TRBV7-3 TGTGCCAGCAGCCCCACGACAGGGAGGGTTTATAGCAATCAGCCCCAGCATTTT CASSPTTGRVYSNQPQHF
TRBJ2-7 TRBD1 many TRBV28 TGTGCCAGCAGTTCGGTCGACAGGGGTCCGCGGGGCGAGCAGTACTTC CASSSVDRGPRGEQYF
TRBJ2-1 TRBD2 few TRBV20-1 TGCAGTGCTAGTGCTAGCGGCGTCTACAATGAGCAGTTCTTC CSASASGVYNEQFF
TRBJ1-3 . many TRBV5-1 TGCGCCAGCAGCAGGGACTTCGTCGGAAACACCATATATTTT CASSRDFVGNTIYF
TRBJ2-5 . . TRBV25-1 TGTGCCAGCAGTGTAAACGGGGTGTCAGAGACCCAGTACTTC CASSVNGVSETQYF
TRBJ1-6 TRBD1 . TRBV18 TGTGCCAGCTCACCAACAGGGGACAAGGGTTCACCCCTCCACTTT CASSPTGDKGSPLHF